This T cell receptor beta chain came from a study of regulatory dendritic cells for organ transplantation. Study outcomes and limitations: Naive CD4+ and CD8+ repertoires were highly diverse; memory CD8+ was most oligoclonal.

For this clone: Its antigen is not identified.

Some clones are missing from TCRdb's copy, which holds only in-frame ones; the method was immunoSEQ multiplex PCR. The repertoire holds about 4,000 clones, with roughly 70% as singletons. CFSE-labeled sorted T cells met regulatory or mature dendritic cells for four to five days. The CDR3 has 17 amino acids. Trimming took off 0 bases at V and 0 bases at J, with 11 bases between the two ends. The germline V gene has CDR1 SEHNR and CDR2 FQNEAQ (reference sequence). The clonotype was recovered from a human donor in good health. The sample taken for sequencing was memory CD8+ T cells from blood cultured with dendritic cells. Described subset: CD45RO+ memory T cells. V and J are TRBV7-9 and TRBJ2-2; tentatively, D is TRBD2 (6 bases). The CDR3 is CASSLAGTSSNTGELFF. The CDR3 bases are TGTGCCAGCAGCTTAGCGGGGACTTCCTCGAACACCGGGGAGCTGTTTTTT.